This T cell receptor beta chain was identified in a study of regulatory T cells in long-lasting Graves disease. Study results and caveats: Persistent Graves' patients possessed reduced TCR diversity relative to recently diagnosed ones. Relative to new patients (around 1,000), persistent patients exhibited greater sharing of public clonotypes (approximately 2,700).

For TCR beta, libraries came from iRepertoire HTBI primers and Arm-PCR of CDR3 regions. TCRdb processed the multiplex PCR reads anew with MiXCR; each CDR3 protein has one entry. The sample has 400,000 to 600,000 distinct CDR3 sequences, roughly a fifth seen once; the top ten hold roughly 7%. Comment on this clonotype: The target antigen is unknown. A junction end diverges from the germline sequence, so it may reflect a read error.

Documented time point: persistent/refractory GD, antithyroid drugs over 5 years with positive TRAb. After RNA was extracted from PBMCs, the TCR library was made from it. CDR1 is SGHKS and CDR2 is YYEKEE in the germline V gene (reference sequence). There are 16 residues in the CDR3. The origin of this receptor is a female donor with Graves disease. The chain has TRBV5-5 and TRBJ1-1; 8 bases align to TRBD1. Sample: peripheral blood mononuclear cells (PBMCs), taken when the disease was refractory, from a patient treated with antithyroid drugs. CDR3 amino acids: CAGSLTGVTPNTEAFF. The CDR3 DNA reads TGTGCCGGCAGTTTGACAGGGGTAACACCTAACACTGAAGCTTTCTTT.